Sequencing of this TCR beta chain was carried out in a study of cytomegalovirus exposure and HLA in healthy donors. Whole-study context: An early release of data contained roughly 86 million unique TCRs, which came from HLA-typed donors.

In the case of this clone: Its target is not known.

Findings and caveats of the study: HLA alleles showed associations with around 15,000 TCR beta sequences in a later analysis, at a 0.05 false discovery rate. HLA restriction was apparent for most CMV-associated TCR beta chains in a later analysis. Usually a TCR sequence was rare, but some public TCRs were found in many donors.

Primers: 60 Vbeta forward and 13 Jbeta reverse. Method: immunoSEQ multiplex PCR; TCRdb's copy keeps in-frame clones and lacks some. Of approximately 240,000 clones in the sample, roughly 82% were seen once. Trimming cost V 7 bases and J 2 bases; bases outside gene matches: 4. CDR1 and CDR2 (germline): LNHDA, SQIVND (reference sequence). The CDR3 contains 14 residues. Sequenced: PBMCs. The TCR comes from a woman aged 40 to 50 in good health and CMV-seropositive. The chain links TRBV19 to TRBJ2-2; 7 nucleotides align to TRBD1. CDR3 sequence reads: CASKRDRNTGELFF. The CDR3 nucleotides read TGTGCCAGTAAAAGGGACAGAAACACCGGGGAGCTGTTTTTT.